These 31 T cell receptor beta chains originate from one sample sequenced in a study of CD4 T cell repertoires in COVID-19. The memory T cells were sequenced right after ex vivo isolation, without culture. Generated by immunoSEQ multiplex PCR, the TCRdb table keeps only in-frame clones and is missing some. The sample carries thousands of clones, roughly 80% recorded once. The sample was effector memory CD4+ T cells from blood, taken before the COVID-19 pandemic. These receptor sequences come from a human donor who had COVID-19.

The chain links TRBV10-1 to TRBJ2-7, with D maybe TRBD2 (6 bases). This CDR3 is built from 14 residues. The V end lost 4 bases, the J end lost 3 bases, and 13 bases lay between the germline ends. CDR1 and CDR2 from the germline V gene are WNHNN and SYGVQD (reference sequence). The CDR3 loop reads CASSGRDSYYEQYF. The CDR3 DNA reads as TGCGCCAGCAGTGGGCGGGATTCCTACTACGAGCAGTACTTC.

The chain couples TRBV19 to TRBJ2-1, with 7 positions matching TRBD2. The germline V gene encodes CDR1 LNHDA and CDR2 SQIVND (reference sequence). The CDR3 covers 15 residues. The junction had 3 bases not matched to a gene; V was cut back by 2 bases and J by 2 bases. CDR3 sequence: CASSIMREPYNEQFF. CDR3 bases: TGTGCCAGTAGTATAATGCGGGAGCCCTACAATGAGCAGTTCTTC.

This sequence joins TRBV5-1 and TRBJ2-1, with 11 bases fitting TRBD2. Germline CDR1 and CDR2: SGHRS and YFSETQ. This CDR3 region has 15 residues. Trimming took 2 bases from V and 8 from J; bases not matched to a gene: 6. For the CDR3, the DNA is TGCGCCAGCAGCTTTAGCGGGGGGGCTGGGTATGAGCAGTTCTTC. This translates into CASSFSGGAGYEQFF.

The chain couples TRBV27 to TRBJ2-1; 11 nucleotides agree with TRBD2. CDR1 is MNHEY, CDR2 SMNVEV, per germline (reference sequence). J lost 1 base, V lost 5 bases, and 4 bases had no gene match. The CDR3 has 16 residues. Written as DNA, the CDR3 is TGTGCCAGCAGTCGAAGACTAGCGGGATCCTACAATGAGCAGTTCTTC. This translates into CASSRRLAGSYNEQFF.

This clone was found a few times. This chain joins TRBV5-1 and TRBJ2-3; D is unclear. V was cut by 1 base and J by 2 bases, with 8 bases left in between. CDR1 is SGHRS and CDR2 is YFSETQ in the germline V gene. The CDR3 extends over 14 amino acids. CDR3 DNA: TGCGCCAGCAGCTTGTTACAGCCCACAGATACGCAGTATTTT. It codes for CASSLLQPTDTQYF.

This chain joins TRBV7-2 and TRBJ1-5; TRBD1 aligns across 9 bases. The CDR3 has 14 residues. Germline CDR1 SGHTA, CDR2 FQGNSA. Trimming removed 5 bases from V and 5 bases from J; junction bases left unmatched: 4. For the CDR3, the DNA is TGTGCCAGCAGCCGGACAGGGGTGGATCAGCCCCAGCATTTT. This encodes CASSRTGVDQPQHF. The entire variable domain, with the rest obtained from reference TRBV7-2 and TRBJ1-5, is as follows: GAGVSQSPSNKVTEKGKDVELRCDPISGHTALYWYRQSLGQGLEFLIYFQGNSAPDKSGLPSDRFSAERTGGSVSTLTIQRTQQEDSAVYLCASSRTGVDQPQHFGDGTRLSIL.

The J gene is TRBJ2-6, the V gene TRBV7-8, with no clear D. The V gene lost 1 base and the J gene lost 0 bases, with 7 bases spanning the gap. This CDR3 contains 16 residues. CDR1 and CDR2 (germline): SGHVS, FQNEAQ. The CDR3 protein is CASSLVGYSGANVLTF. DNA for the CDR3: TGTGCCAGCAGCTTAGTCGGGTACTCTGGGGCCAACGTCCTGACTTTC.

The chain has TRBV6-6 and TRBJ2-2, with D possibly being TRBD2 (5 bases). Germline V gene data show CDR1 as MNHNY and CDR2 as SVGAGI (reference sequence). This CDR3 has 14 residues. The V end was cut by 5 bases, the J end by 1 base, with 8 bases between. This CDR3 is CASSPGWNTGELFF. CDR3 bases: TGTGCCAGCAGTCCGGGGTGGAACACCGGGGAGCTGTTTTTT.

This clone was detected a few times. J is TRBJ1-6 and V is TRBV6-5; 10 bases are shared with TRBD1. The ends lost 2 bases at V and 7 bases at J; junction bases unmatched: 5. Germline CDR1 MNHEY, CDR2 SVGAGI. The CDR3 consists of 16 residues. The CDR3 here is CASSYGQGGGNSPLHF. DNA for the CDR3: TGTGCCAGCAGTTACGGACAGGGGGGAGGAAATTCACCCCTCCACTTT.

The rearrangement links TRBV7-2 to TRBJ2-7, with TRBD2 matching 10 bases. Germline loops: CDR1 SGHTA, CDR2 FQGNSA. The CDR3 consists of 15 residues. V gave up 5 bases and J gave up 2 bases; unmatched junction bases: 6. CDR3 amino acids: CASSPTSGTTYEQYF. In nucleotides, the CDR3 is TGTGCCAGCAGCCCCACTAGCGGGACCACCTACGAGCAGTACTTC.

The V gene is TRBV10-3, the J gene TRBJ2-7, with no clear D. V was trimmed by 5 bases and J by 7 bases, leaving 12 bases between them. CDR1 and CDR2 (germline): ENHRY, SYGVKD. This CDR3 region has 12 residues. The CDR3 nucleotides read TGTGCCATCAGTCCACAGCCGGAAGAGCAGTACTTC. Amino acids: CAISPQPEEQYF.

The chain uses TRBV11-3 and TRBJ2-5; maybe TRBD2 (6 bases). The CDR3 covers 14 residues. V gave up 3 bases and J gave up 3 bases, with 11 bases separating them. Germline V lookup: CDR1 SGHNT, CDR2 YENEEA. This CDR3 is CASSFGGEEETQYF. The CDR3 region has the DNA TGTGCCAGCAGCTTTGGAGGGGAAGAAGAGACCCAGTACTTC.

CDR3 DNA: TGTGCCAGCAGAATAGCGGGAGTACGAGAGCAGTTCTTC. Its protein product is CASRIAGVREQFF. The chain recombines TRBV6-1 with TRBJ2-1; 9 bases are shared with TRBD2. Looked up from germline, CDR1 is MNHNS and CDR2 is SASEGT. The CDR3 runs 13 residues. With 6 bases clipped from V and 10 bases from J, the junction kept 7 bases outside the gene matches.

This chain links TRBV11-2 with TRBJ1-2, with TRBD1 as a possible D gene (5 bases). Trimming cost V 2 bases and J 6 bases, with 19 bases left between them. Germline CDR1 reads SGHAT; CDR2 reads FQNNGV. The CDR3 runs to 16 residues. Here the CDR3 reads CASSLTVPGGKDGYTF. The CDR3 DNA reads TGTGCCAGCAGCTTAACGGTCCCCGGGGGTAAGGATGGCTACACCTTC.

This clone was picked up a small number of times. The rearrangement uses TRBV19 and TRBJ1-5, with 9 nucleotides matching TRBD1. This CDR3 is 15 amino acids long. The germline gives CDR1 LNHDA, CDR2 SQIVND (reference sequence). J gave up 2 bases and V 7 bases, and 6 bases lay outside the gene matches. The CDR3 region has the DNA TGTGCCAGTATAGGGGGACAGGGCGGCAATCAGCCCCAGCATTTT. Its protein product is CASIGGQGGNQPQHF.

This clone occurred a few times. This chain joins TRBV19 and TRBJ2-3; no clear D gene. Trimming shortened V by 5 bases and J by 2 bases, and 2 bases separated the two germline ends. CDR1 and CDR2 (germline): LNHDA, SQIVND (reference sequence). This CDR3 contains 11 residues. CDR3 coding DNA: TGTGCCAGTAGTTACACAGATACGCAGTATTTT. It codes for CASSYTDTQYF.

The chain employs TRBV19 and TRBJ1-5, with 9 bases matching TRBD1. Germline CDR1 and CDR2: LNHDA and SQIVND (reference sequence). J was trimmed by 3 bases and V by 6 bases; bases with no gene match: 3. The CDR3 is made up of 14 amino acids. CDR3 amino acids: CASRRTGDNQPQHF. The CDR3 nucleotides are TGTGCCAGTAGAAGGACAGGGGACAATCAGCCCCAGCATTTT.

The V call is TRBV6-5, the J call TRBJ2-1; perhaps TRBD2 as D (7 bases). CDR1 is MNHEY, CDR2 SVGAGI, per germline. V was clipped by 2 bases and J by 15 bases, with 17 bases between them. The CDR3 extends over 13 amino acids. The CDR3 bases are TGTGCCAGCAGTTACGTCCGGGGGGCAGAAGCGTTCTTC. Protein sequence: CASSYVRGAEAFF.

V and J are TRBV27 and TRBJ2-6; TRBD1 aligns across 9 bases. The V and J ends lost 3 bases and 1 base, in that order; junction bases with no gene match: 7. This CDR3 is built from 18 residues. CDR1 is MNHEY and CDR2 is SMNVEV in the germline V gene (reference sequence). The CDR3 sequence is CASSFRGQGSSGANVLTF. The CDR3 coding sequence is TGTGCCAGCAGTTTCAGGGGACAGGGTTCTTCTGGGGCCAACGTCCTGACTTTC.

The chain links TRBV25-1 to TRBJ2-7; perhaps TRBD1 as D (6 bases). Germline-derived CDR1 and CDR2 are MGHDK and SYGVNS. The CDR3 runs 15 residues. V shed 4 bases and J shed 0 bases, with 13 bases lying between them. The CDR3 region has the DNA TGTGCCAGCAGTGCTCAGGGGCGAAACTCCTACGAGCAGTACTTC. It translates to CASSAQGRNSYEQYF.

CDR3 in DNA: TGTGCCAGCAGCCAATCAATCGGGGTTGGGTCCTACAATGAGCAGTTCTTC. This sequence encodes CASSQSIGVGSYNEQFF. The V and J genes are TRBV6-4 and TRBJ2-1; D is possibly TRBD2 (5 bases). V lost 6 bases and J lost 1, with 19 bases in between. This CDR3 has 17 amino acids. Germline CDR1 is MRHNA and CDR2 is SNTAGT.

The chain has TRBV6-1 and TRBJ1-1; perhaps TRBD1 as D (6 bases). Looked up from germline, CDR1 is MNHNS and CDR2 is SASEGT. Trimming cost V 5 bases and J 6 bases, with 16 bases left between them. The CDR3 spans 14 residues. Written as DNA, the CDR3 is TGTGCCAGCAGTTCACCTACACAGGGATCTGAAGCTTTCTTT. Translated: CASSSPTQGSEAFF.

The V call is TRBV7-9, the J call TRBJ2-7, with D possibly matching TRBD1 (8 bases). Trimming removed 5 bases from V and 3 bases from J, with 14 bases in between. The CDR3 spans 14 residues. The germline V gene has CDR1 SEHNR and CDR2 FQNEAQ (reference sequence). CDR3 residues: CASSGGDRFYEQYF. The CDR3 DNA is TGTGCCAGCAGCGGGGGGGACAGGTTCTACGAGCAGTACTTC.

V is TRBV4-2 and J is TRBJ1-1; 10 bases are a match to TRBD1. Per germline, CDR1 LGHNA and CDR2 YNFKEQ. This CDR3 has 16 residues. The junction had 8 bases not matched to a gene; V was cut back by 4 bases and J by 3 bases. The CDR3 DNA reads TGTGCCAGCAGCCCCGGGCCCGGACAGGGGGACACTGAAGCTTTCTTT. Amino acid sequence: CASSPGPGQGDTEAFF.

The sample holds a few counts of this clone. This chain connects TRBV6-5 to TRBJ2-2, with D possibly matching TRBD1 (6 bases). V was cut by 5 bases and J by 1 base, with 11 bases left in between. This CDR3 is 15 amino acids long. The germline gives CDR1 MNHEY, CDR2 SVGAGI. The CDR3 loop reads CASSPWTENTGELFF. As DNA, the CDR3 is TGTGCCAGCAGTCCCTGGACAGAGAACACCGGGGAGCTGTTTTTT.

CDR3 loop: CAIRMTGSDYGYTF. The CDR3 nucleotides are TGTGCCATCAGGATGACAGGGAGCGACTATGGCTACACCTTC. This chain joins TRBV10-3 and TRBJ1-2; 7 bases agree with TRBD1. The V and J ends lost 6 bases and 3 bases, in that order; junction bases with no gene match: 7. Germline CDR1 ENHRY, CDR2 SYGVKD. This CDR3 has 14 residues.

CDR3 loop: CASSLLAGFTDTQYF. CDR3 bases: TGTGCCAGCTCCCTACTAGCGGGATTCACAGATACGCAGTATTTT. The rearrangement uses TRBV2 and TRBJ2-3; 10 bases are a match to TRBD2. The CDR3 consists of 15 residues. Germline CDR1 and CDR2: SNHLY and FYNNEI. V lost 8 bases to trimming and J lost 2 bases; unmatched junction nucleotides: 7.

The V gene is TRBV7-8, the J gene TRBJ2-1; 10 nucleotides align to TRBD2. Germline CDR1 SGHVS, CDR2 FQNEAQ. J was trimmed by 5 bases and V by 5 bases; bases with no gene match: 9. This CDR3 has 16 amino acids. CDR3 loop: CASSPSGLAGDNEQFF. CDR3 bases: TGTGCCAGCAGCCCGTCTGGCCTAGCGGGAGACAATGAGCAGTTCTTC.

The genes are TRBV6-1 and TRBJ1-4, with D tentatively TRBD1 (5 bases). The CDR3 has 15 amino acids. The germline V and J ends were trimmed by 5 bases and 5 bases, with 15 bases remaining between them. The germline CDR1 and CDR2 sequences are MNHNS and SASEGT. CDR3 amino acids: CASSIQGAVNEKLFF. CDR3 sequence (DNA): TGTGCCAGCAGTATCCAAGGGGCGGTAAATGAAAAACTGTTTTTT.

The chain carries TRBV19 and TRBJ2-5, with TRBD2 identical over 13 bases. Germline CDR1 is LNHDA and CDR2 is SQIVND (reference sequence). Trimming cost V 6 bases and J 2 bases; bases outside gene matches: 3. There are 15 residues in the CDR3. Here the CDR3 reads CASRRTSGGQETQYF. CDR3 bases: TGTGCCAGTAGACGGACTAGCGGGGGTCAAGAGACCCAGTACTTC.

V and J are TRBV16 and TRBJ1-2; D is possibly TRBD1 (6 bases). V dropped 3 bases and J dropped 0 bases, with 14 bases sitting between them. CDR3 size: 16 residues. Germline V gives CDR1 KGHSY, CDR2 FQNENV. CDR3 DNA: TGTGCCAGCAGCCATCCCAGGACAGCCGCTAACTATGGCTACACCTTC. Translation: CASSHPRTAANYGYTF.